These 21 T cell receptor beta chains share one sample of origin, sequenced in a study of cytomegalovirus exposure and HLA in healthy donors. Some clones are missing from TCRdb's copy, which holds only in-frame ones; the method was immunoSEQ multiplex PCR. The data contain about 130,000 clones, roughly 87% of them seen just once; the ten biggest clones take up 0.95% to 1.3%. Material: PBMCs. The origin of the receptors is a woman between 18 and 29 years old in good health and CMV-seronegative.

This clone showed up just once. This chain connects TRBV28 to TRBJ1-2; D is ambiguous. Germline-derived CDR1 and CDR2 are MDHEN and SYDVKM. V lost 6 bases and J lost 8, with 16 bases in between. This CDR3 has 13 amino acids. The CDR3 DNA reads TGTGCCAGCAGGGACTTAGTTCCGGGAGGCTACACCTTC. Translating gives CASRDLVPGGYTF.

CDR3 amino acids: CASSPRAMTTYEQYV. The CDR3 DNA reads as TGTGCCAGCAGCCCCAGGGCGATGACCACCTACGAGCAGTACGTC. The chain joins TRBV6-5 to TRBJ2-7; TRBD1 is a possible D gene (5 bases). The CDR3 has 15 residues. The V and J ends lost 6 bases and 2 bases respectively, with 17 bases between them. Germline V gene sequence: CDR1 MNHEY, CDR2 SVGAGI.

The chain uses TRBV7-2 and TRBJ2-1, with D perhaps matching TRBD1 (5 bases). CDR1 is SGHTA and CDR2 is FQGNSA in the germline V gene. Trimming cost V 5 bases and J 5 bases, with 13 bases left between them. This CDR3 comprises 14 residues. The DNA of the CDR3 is TGTGCCAGCAGCGAATCCGACAGCGACAATGAGCAGTTCTTC. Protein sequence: CASSESDSDNEQFF.

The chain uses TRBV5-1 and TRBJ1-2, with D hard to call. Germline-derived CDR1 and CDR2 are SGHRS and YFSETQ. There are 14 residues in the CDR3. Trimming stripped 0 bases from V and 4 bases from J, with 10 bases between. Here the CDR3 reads CASSLGYTAYGYTF. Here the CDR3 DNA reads TGCGCCAGCAGCTTGGGATACACCGCCTATGGCTACACCTTC.

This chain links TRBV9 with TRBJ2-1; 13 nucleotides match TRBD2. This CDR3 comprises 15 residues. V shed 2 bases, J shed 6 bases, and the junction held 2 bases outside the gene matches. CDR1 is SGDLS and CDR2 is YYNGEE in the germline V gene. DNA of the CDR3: TGTGCCAGCAGCGTCGGGACTAGCGGGATCAATGAGCAGTTCTTC. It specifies CASSVGTSGINEQFF.

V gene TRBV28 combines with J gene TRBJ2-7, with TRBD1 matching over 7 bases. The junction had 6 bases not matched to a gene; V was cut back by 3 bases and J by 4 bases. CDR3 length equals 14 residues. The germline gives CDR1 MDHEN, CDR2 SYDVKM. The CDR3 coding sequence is TGTGCCAGCAGTTTTAAGCACAGGGGATACGAGCAGTACTTC. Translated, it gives CASSFKHRGYEQYF. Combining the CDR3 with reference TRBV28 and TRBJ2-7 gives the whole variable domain DVKVTQSSRYLVKRTGEKVFLECVQDMDHENMFWYRQDPGLGLRLIYFSYDVKMKEKGDIPEGYSVSREKKERFSLILESASTNQTSMYLCASSFKHRGYEQYFGPGTRLTVT.

For the CDR3, the DNA is TGTGCCAGCAGCTCGACCTCAGGAGGCTACGAGCAGTACGTC. It yields the protein CASSSTSGGYEQYV. The rearrangement links TRBV7-2 to TRBJ2-7; D might be TRBD2 (5 bases). The length of the CDR3 is 14 residues. Germline values: CDR1 SGHTA, CDR2 FQGNSA. The germline V and J ends were trimmed by 4 bases and 3 bases, with 13 bases remaining between them.

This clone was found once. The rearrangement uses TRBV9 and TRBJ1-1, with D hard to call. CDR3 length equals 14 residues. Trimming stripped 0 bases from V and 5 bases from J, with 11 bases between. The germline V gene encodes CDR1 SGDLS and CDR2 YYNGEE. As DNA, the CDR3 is TGTGCCAGCAGCGTAGGGGGAGGGAGGACTGAAGCTTTCTTT. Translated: CASSVGGGRTEAFF. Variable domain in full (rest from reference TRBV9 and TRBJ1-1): DSGVTQTPKHLITATGQRVTLRCSPRSGDLSVYWYQQSLDQGLQFLIQYYNGEERAKGNILERFSAQQFPDLHSELNLSSLELGDSALYFCASSVGGGRTEAFFGQGTRLTVV.

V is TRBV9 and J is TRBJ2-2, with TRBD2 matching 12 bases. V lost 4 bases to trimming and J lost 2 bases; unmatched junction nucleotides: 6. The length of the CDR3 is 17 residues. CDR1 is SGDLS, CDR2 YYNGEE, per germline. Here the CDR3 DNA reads TGTGCCAGCAGCCCGGGGACTAGCGGGCTCAACACCGGGGAGCTGTTTTTT. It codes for CASSPGTSGLNTGELFF.

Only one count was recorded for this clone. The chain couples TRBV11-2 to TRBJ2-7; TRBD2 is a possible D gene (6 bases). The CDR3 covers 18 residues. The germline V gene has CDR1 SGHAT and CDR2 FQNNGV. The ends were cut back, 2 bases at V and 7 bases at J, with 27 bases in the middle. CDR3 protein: CASSLNSPRDWFVREQYF. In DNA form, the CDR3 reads TGTGCCAGCAGCTTAAACTCCCCCCGGGACTGGTTCGTTAGAGAGCAGTACTTC.

This CDR3 reads CASSDRDRNQPQHF. CDR3 DNA: TGTGCCAGCAGTGACCGGGACAGAAATCAGCCCCAGCATTTT. The genes are TRBV2 and TRBJ1-5, with 7 bases fitting TRBD1. Germline V lookup: CDR1 SNHLY, CDR2 FYNNEI. Trimming cost V 3 bases and J 4 bases; bases outside gene matches: 3. This CDR3 has 14 residues.

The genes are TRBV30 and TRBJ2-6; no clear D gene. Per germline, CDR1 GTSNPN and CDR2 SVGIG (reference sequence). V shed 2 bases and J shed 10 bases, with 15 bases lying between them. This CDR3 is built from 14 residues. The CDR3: CAWSKAFRQNVLTF. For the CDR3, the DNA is TGTGCCTGGAGTAAGGCTTTCAGGCAGAACGTCCTGACTTTC.

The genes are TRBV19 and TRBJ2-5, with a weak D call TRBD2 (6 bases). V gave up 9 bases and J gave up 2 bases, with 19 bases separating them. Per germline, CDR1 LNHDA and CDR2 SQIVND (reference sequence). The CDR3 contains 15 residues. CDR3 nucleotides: TGTGCCAGCTCACGGGCGGGGATCGGGCAAGAGACCCAGTACTTC. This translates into CASSRAGIGQETQYF.

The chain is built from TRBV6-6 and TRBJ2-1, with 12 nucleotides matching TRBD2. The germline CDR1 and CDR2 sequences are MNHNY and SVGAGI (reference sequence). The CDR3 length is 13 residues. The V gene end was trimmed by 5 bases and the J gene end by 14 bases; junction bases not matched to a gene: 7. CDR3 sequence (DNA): TGTGCCAGCAGTCGGGCTAGCGGGGGGGAGGAGTTCTTC. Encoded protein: CASSRASGGEEFF.

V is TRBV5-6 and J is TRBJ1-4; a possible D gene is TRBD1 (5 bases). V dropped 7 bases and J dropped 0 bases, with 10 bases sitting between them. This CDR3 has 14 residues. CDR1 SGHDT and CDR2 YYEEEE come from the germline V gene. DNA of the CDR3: TGTGCCAGCGCTGGGGGGGCAACTAATGAAAAACTGTTTTTT. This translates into CASAGGATNEKLFF.

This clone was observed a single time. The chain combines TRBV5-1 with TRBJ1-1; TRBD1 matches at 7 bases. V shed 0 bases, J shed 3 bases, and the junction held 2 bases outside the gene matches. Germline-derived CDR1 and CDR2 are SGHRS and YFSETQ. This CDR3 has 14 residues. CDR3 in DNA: TGCGCCAGCAGCTTGGGAGACAGGGACACTGAAGCTTTCTTT. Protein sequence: CASSLGDRDTEAFF.

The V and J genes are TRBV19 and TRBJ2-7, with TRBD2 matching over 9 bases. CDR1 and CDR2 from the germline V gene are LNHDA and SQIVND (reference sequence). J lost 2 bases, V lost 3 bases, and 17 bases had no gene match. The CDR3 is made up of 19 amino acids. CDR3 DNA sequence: TGTGCCAGTAGTATCAGGGGGTCGGTAGCGGGAGAGGGGACCTACGAGCAGTACTTC. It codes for CASSIRGSVAGEGTYEQYF.

Here the CDR3 reads CASSGGTGNHPDSNQPQHF. The CDR3 region has the DNA TGTGCCAGCAGTGGTGGGACAGGGAATCACCCCGATAGCAATCAGCCCCAGCATTTT. The chain combines TRBV2 with TRBJ1-5, with TRBD1 identical over 9 bases. The germline V gene has CDR1 SNHLY and CDR2 FYNNEI. V lost 4 bases and J lost 0; bases outside the gene matches: 13. The CDR3 consists of 19 residues.

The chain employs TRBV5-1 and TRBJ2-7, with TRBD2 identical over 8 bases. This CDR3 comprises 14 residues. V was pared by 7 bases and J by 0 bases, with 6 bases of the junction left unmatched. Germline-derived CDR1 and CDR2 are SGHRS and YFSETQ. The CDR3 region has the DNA TGCGCCAGCTCCCTAGCGGGTGACTCCTACGAGCAGTACTTC. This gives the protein CASSLAGDSYEQYF.

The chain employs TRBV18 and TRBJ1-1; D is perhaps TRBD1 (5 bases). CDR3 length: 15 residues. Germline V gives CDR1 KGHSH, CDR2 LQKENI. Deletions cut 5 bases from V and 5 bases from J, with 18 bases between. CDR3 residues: CASSTKIPGKTEAFF. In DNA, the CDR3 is TGTGCCAGCTCAACTAAAATTCCAGGGAAGACTGAAGCTTTCTTT.

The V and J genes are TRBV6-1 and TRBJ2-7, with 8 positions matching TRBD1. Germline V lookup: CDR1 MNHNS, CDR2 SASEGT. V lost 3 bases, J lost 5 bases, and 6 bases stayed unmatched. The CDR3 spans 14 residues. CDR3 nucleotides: TGTGCCAGCAGTGATAGGACAGGGTTCCACGAGCAGTACGTC. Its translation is CASSDRTGFHEQYV.